Shown below are 23 T cell receptor beta chains from a single sample sequenced in a study of OX40 agonist ivuxolimab in advanced cancers. The table came from immunoSEQ multiplex PCR; TCRdb's copy has only in-frame clones and leaves some out. Seen here are around 75,000 clones, roughly 89% observed once, and the top ten hold around 2.5%. The material sequenced was CD4+ or CD8+ T cells sorted from blood, taken in a trial of the OX40 agonist ivuxolimab. These receptors all stem from an adult with an advanced solid tumor such as melanoma, head and neck, liver or kidney cancer.

The V call is TRBV5-1, the J call TRBJ1-1; possible D gene TRBD1, 6 bases. Deletions cut 3 bases from V and 1 base from J, with 10 bases between. The germline V gene has CDR1 SGHRS and CDR2 YFSETQ. The length of the CDR3 is 14 residues. The CDR3 protein is CASSSSTGNTEAFF. CDR3 coding DNA: TGCGCCAGCAGCTCATCGACAGGGAACACTGAAGCTTTCTTT.

The V call is TRBV2, the J call TRBJ2-2; no firm D call. This CDR3 contains 14 residues. Germline lookup yields CDR1 SNHLY and CDR2 FYNNEI. V lost 4 bases and J lost 1, with 7 bases in between. The CDR3 loop is CASSGYGNTGELFF. CDR3 DNA sequence: TGTGCCAGCAGTGGGTACGGGAACACCGGGGAGCTGTTTTTT.

The chain has TRBV6-5 and TRBJ2-2; D not certain. CDR1 is MNHEY and CDR2 is SVGAGI in the germline V gene. This CDR3 has 12 amino acids. Trimming cost V 5 bases and J 4 bases, with 5 bases left between them. CDR3 amino acids: CASSPVTGELFF. CDR3 sequence (DNA): TGTGCCAGCAGTCCCGTCACCGGGGAGCTGTTTTTT.

V is TRBV5-1 and J is TRBJ2-7; 7 bases agree with TRBD1. This CDR3 spans 14 amino acids. The junction had 4 bases not matched to a gene; V was cut back by 2 bases and J by 2 bases. Germline V gives CDR1 SGHRS, CDR2 YFSETQ. CDR3 sequence: CASSFYGTAYEQYF. Written as DNA, the CDR3 is TGCGCCAGCAGCTTCTACGGGACAGCCTACGAGCAGTACTTC.

The chain combines TRBV7-8 with TRBJ2-1; TRBD2 agrees at 7 bases. The CDR3 is made up of 14 amino acids. Germline CDR1 SGHVS, CDR2 FQNEAQ. V dropped 0 bases and J dropped 13; count of bases not matched to a gene: 9. Here the CDR3 DNA reads TGTGCCAGCAGCTTAGCCGGGACTACACACCCCCAGTTCTTC. Protein product: CASSLAGTTHPQFF.

The J gene is TRBJ1-1, the V gene TRBV15, with a weak D call TRBD1 (5 bases). CDR3 length equals 11 residues. Germline V lookup: CDR1 LNHNV, CDR2 YYDKDF (reference sequence). The V end was cut by 5 bases, the J end by 7 bases, with 8 bases between. CDR3 sequence: CATSLGGEAFF. The CDR3, as DNA: TGTGCCACCAGCCTTGGGGGTGAAGCTTTCTTT.

The gene calls are TRBV5-6 and TRBJ2-2; tentatively, D is TRBD1 (5 bases). V was trimmed by 2 bases and J by 5 bases, leaving 13 bases between them. This CDR3 contains 15 residues. Germline CDR1 is SGHDT and CDR2 is YYEEEE. Written as DNA, the CDR3 is TGTGCCAGCAGCTTTGGGGCTAAGTGGACCGGGGAGCTGTTTTTT. It codes for CASSFGAKWTGELFF.

J is TRBJ1-1 and V is TRBV15; tentative D call: TRBD1 (6 bases). Trimming left V 2 bases short and J 7 bases short, with 14 bases between. CDR1 is LNHNV, CDR2 YYDKDF, per germline (reference sequence). The CDR3 is made up of 14 amino acids. CDR3 sequence: CATSRYVGGIEAFF. The DNA for the CDR3 is TGTGCCACCAGCAGATACGTAGGGGGGATTGAAGCTTTCTTT.

The rearrangement uses TRBV9 and TRBJ1-5, with D hard to call. CDR1 and CDR2 (germline): SGDLS, YYNGEE. This CDR3 has 13 residues. The V end was cut by 0 bases, the J end by 3 bases, with 4 bases between. CDR3 bases: TGTGCCAGCAGCGTAGGTAACAATCAGCCCCAGCATTTT. Residues: CASSVGNNQPQHF.

The chain is built from TRBV11-2 and TRBJ1-1, with D hard to call. V was cut by 1 base and J by 10 bases, with 13 bases left in between. In germline, CDR1 is SGHAT, CDR2 FQNNGV. The CDR3 sequence is 13 residues long. CDR3 residues: CASSLGQPYGAFF. The CDR3 DNA is TGTGCCAGCAGCTTAGGTCAACCGTATGGAGCTTTCTTT.

This clone came up once. The chain has TRBV19 and TRBJ1-1; 8 nucleotides match TRBD1. The CDR3 totals 13 residues. V trimming: 1 base; J trimming: 10 bases; junction bases outside the gene matches: 5. Germline CDR1 reads LNHDA; CDR2 reads SQIVND (reference sequence). The CDR3 loop reads CASSIGRTGRAFF. In DNA form, the CDR3 reads TGTGCCAGTAGTATAGGCCGGACAGGGCGAGCTTTCTTT. Filled out from reference TRBV19 and TRBJ1-1, the complete variable domain reads DGGITQSPKYLFRKEGQNVTLSCEQNLNHDAMYWYRQDPGQGLRLIYYSQIVNDFQKGDIAEGYSVSREKKESFPLTVTSAQKNPTAFYLCASSIGRTGRAFFGQGTRLTVV.

This sequence joins TRBV5-1 and TRBJ2-1; TRBD1 or TRBD2 may be the D gene (6 bases each). Trimming shortened V by 7 bases and J by 9 bases, and 17 bases separated the two germline ends. The germline gives CDR1 SGHRS, CDR2 YFSETQ. This CDR3 is built from 13 residues. CDR3 nucleotide sequence: TGCGCCAGCTCTGAGGGGGGCCTGGCTGAGCAGTTCTTC. Residues: CASSEGGLAEQFF.

The gene calls are TRBV2 and TRBJ1-1; D not certain. Deletions cut 8 bases from V and 0 bases from J, with 7 bases between. From germline, CDR1 is SNHLY and CDR2 FYNNEI. This CDR3 is built from 12 residues. CDR3 sequence: CASSRVNTEAFF. As DNA, the CDR3 is TGTGCCAGCTCCCGAGTGAACACTGAAGCTTTCTTT.

This clone is a singleton in its sample. V and J are TRBV11-3 and TRBJ2-7; TRBD2 agrees at 9 bases. Unmatched junction bases numbered 10, after V lost 5 bases and J lost 5 bases. Germline CDR1 is SGHNT and CDR2 is YENEEA. The CDR3 runs 15 residues. CDR3 sequence reads: CASSPRAGGPNEQYF. In DNA, the CDR3 is TGTGCCAGCAGCCCGAGGGCGGGAGGGCCCAACGAGCAGTACTTC.

The V gene is TRBV4-1, the J gene TRBJ1-1; maybe TRBD1 (5 bases). Germline values: CDR1 MGHRA, CDR2 YSYEKL. CDR3 length equals 12 residues. V was clipped by 4 bases and J by 11 bases, with 14 bases between them. The CDR3 loop is CASSLAGGWAFF. In DNA, the CDR3 is TGCGCCAGCAGCCTCGCCGGGGGTTGGGCTTTCTTT.

The chain employs TRBV27 and TRBJ1-2, with a tentative D call TRBD1 (6 bases). V was cut by 3 bases and J by 8 bases, with 19 bases left in between. Germline CDR1 MNHEY, CDR2 SMNVEV (reference sequence). This CDR3 is 15 amino acids long. The CDR3 nucleotides read TGTGCCAGCAGTTTCTCCGGTAGGGGGGCGATCGGCTACACCTTC. This translates into CASSFSGRGAIGYTF.

The CDR3 is CAWVKNTEAFF. CDR3 nucleotides: TGTGCCTGGGTAAAGAACACTGAAGCTTTCTTT. V gene TRBV30 combines with J gene TRBJ1-1; no clear D gene. CDR3 length: 11 residues. CDR1 GTSNPN and CDR2 SVGIG come from the germline V gene (reference sequence). V was cut by 5 bases and J by 1 base, with 5 bases left in between.

The genes are TRBV7-2 and TRBJ2-5; D is undetermined. The V gene lost 1 base and the J gene lost 1 base, with 13 bases spanning the gap. This CDR3 is built from 16 residues. Germline V lookup: CDR1 SGHTA, CDR2 FQGNSA. The CDR3, as DNA: TGTGCCAGCAGCTTAGGGTCCGGCCGCACCCAAGAGACCCAGTACTTC. Its protein product is CASSLGSGRTQETQYF.

The chain carries TRBV5-1 and TRBJ2-2; tentatively, D is TRBD1 (7 bases). This CDR3 has 15 residues. Looked up from germline, CDR1 is SGHRS and CDR2 is YFSETQ. V was pared by 0 bases and J by 6 bases, with 12 bases between. The CDR3 protein is CASSLDRGGAGELFF. CDR3 DNA sequence: TGCGCCAGCAGCTTGGACAGGGGAGGTGCCGGGGAGCTGTTTTTT.

This sequence joins TRBV6-6 and TRBJ1-6, with a weak D call TRBD1 (6 bases). Trimming took 6 bases from V and 5 from J, leaving 14 bases between them. This CDR3 is 15 amino acids long. Germline-derived CDR1 and CDR2 are MNHNY and SVGAGI (reference sequence). CDR3 loop: CASRGSDRDNSPLHF. In DNA form, the CDR3 reads TGTGCCAGCAGGGGGTCGGACAGAGATAATTCACCCCTCCACTTT.

About this clone itself: Relative to the germline gene, one junction end is altered; a read error may explain this. V usage is TRBV7-7 and J usage is TRBJ2-3; 8 bases fit TRBD2. The CDR3 loop spans 15 amino acids. Germline CDR1 SSHAT, CDR2 FNYEAQ (reference sequence). The CDR3 nucleotides are TGTGCTAGCAGCAAGGGACTAGATCCCCTGAATACGCAGTATTTT. Its translation: CASSKGLDPLNTQYF.

The J gene is TRBJ1-2, the V gene TRBV25-1; 8 bases fit TRBD1. V was pared by 5 bases and J by 6 bases, with 5 bases of the junction left unmatched. This CDR3 contains 13 residues. The germline CDR1 and CDR2 sequences are MGHDK and SYGVNS. The CDR3 sequence is CASSRRGRDGYTF. The DNA for the CDR3 is TGTGCCAGCAGTCGCAGGGGGCGAGATGGCTACACCTTC.

This clone has just a few counts. This chain joins TRBV9 and TRBJ2-2; tentative D call: TRBD2 (6 bases). This CDR3 contains 14 residues. Between the trimmed V and J ends, which lost 3 bases and 5 bases, there was a span of 11 bases. The germline CDR1 and CDR2 sequences are SGDLS and YYNGEE. CDR3 coding DNA: TGTGCCAGCAGCGCTCTTCGGGGGACCGGGGAGCTGTTTTTT. Translated, it gives CASSALRGTGELFF.